This TCR beta chain emerged from a study of OX40 agonist ivuxolimab in advanced cancers. The wider study: Participants averaged 60 years of age (range about 23 to 90) and were over 75% male. Anti-PD-1, anti-PD-L1 or anti-CTLA-4 therapy given earlier was allowed, and 40% had some. Whole-study results and caveats: Antigen specificity remained undetermined for the expanded peripheral T cells.

The germline V gene encodes CDR1 SGHAT and CDR2 FQNNGV. Between the trimmed V and J ends, which lost 5 bases and 2 bases, there was a span of 13 bases. There are 14 residues in the CDR3. TCRdb's copy holds only in-frame clones and misses some; the assay was immunoSEQ multiplex PCR. The data contain 85,000 to 100,000 clones, about 87% of them seen just once; the ten biggest clones take up less than 1%. Comments on this clone: The target antigen is unknown.

Sequenced here: CD4+ or CD8+ T cells sorted from blood, sampled in a trial of the OX40 agonist ivuxolimab. The J gene is TRBJ2-7, the V gene TRBV11-2; possible D gene TRBD1, 6 bases. This receptor was taken from an adult with an advanced solid tumor such as melanoma, head and neck, liver or kidney cancer. CDR3 sequence: CASSKNRVTYEQYF. CDR3 coding DNA: TGTGCCAGCAGCAAAAACAGGGTAACCTACGAGCAGTACTTC.